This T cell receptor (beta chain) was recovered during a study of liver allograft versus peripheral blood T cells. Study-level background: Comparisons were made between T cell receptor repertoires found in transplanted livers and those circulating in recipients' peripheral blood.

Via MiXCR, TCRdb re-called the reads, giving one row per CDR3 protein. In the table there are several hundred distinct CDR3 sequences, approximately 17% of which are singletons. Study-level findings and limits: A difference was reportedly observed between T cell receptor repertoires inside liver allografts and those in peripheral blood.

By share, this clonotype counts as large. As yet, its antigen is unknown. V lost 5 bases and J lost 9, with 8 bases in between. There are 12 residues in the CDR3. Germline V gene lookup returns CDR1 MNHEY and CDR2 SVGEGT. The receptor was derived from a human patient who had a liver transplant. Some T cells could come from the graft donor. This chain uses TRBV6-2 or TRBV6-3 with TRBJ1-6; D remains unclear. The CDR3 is CASSQTLSPLHF. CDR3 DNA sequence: TGTGCCAGCAGTCAGACACTTTCACCCCTCCACTTT.